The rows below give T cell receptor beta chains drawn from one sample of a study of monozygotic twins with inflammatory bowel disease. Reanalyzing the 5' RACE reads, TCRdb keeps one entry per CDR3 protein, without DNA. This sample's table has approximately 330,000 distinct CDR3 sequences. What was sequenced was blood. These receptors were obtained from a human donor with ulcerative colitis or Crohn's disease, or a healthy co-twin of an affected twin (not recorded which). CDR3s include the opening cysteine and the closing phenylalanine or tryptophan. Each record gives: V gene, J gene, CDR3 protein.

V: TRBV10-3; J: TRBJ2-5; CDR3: CAISEWAHGVETQYF
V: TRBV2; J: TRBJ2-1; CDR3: CASSETEVNEQFF
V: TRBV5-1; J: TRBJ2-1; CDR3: CASSSWGSSYNEQFF
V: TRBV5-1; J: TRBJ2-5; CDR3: CASSQGVTQETQYF
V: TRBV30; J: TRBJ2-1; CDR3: CAWRAGLAVNEQFF
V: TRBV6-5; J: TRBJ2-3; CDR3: CASSSSMLASGAKDTQYF
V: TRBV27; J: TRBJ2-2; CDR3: CASSLLAGVSGELFF
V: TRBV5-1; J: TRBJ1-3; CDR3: CASSRATGSGNTIYF
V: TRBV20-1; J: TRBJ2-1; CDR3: CSARVGSNEQFF
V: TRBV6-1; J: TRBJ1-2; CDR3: CANSGAGSGYTF
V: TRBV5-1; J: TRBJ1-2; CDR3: CASSFGGAGYGYTF
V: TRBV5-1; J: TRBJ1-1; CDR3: CASRRLTANTEAFF
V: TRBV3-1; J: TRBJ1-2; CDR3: CATLGRSPYGYTF
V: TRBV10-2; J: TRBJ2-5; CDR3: CASSDANRWSGETQYF
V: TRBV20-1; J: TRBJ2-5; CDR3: CSASGLAGQETQYF
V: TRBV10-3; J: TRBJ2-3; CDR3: CAISENGRNTQYF
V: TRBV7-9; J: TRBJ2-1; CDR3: CASSLVLALDEQFF
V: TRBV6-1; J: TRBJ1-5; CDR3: CASSDTDRGGNQPQHF
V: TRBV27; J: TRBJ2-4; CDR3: CASSSGQGAHIQYF
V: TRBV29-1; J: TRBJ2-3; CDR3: CSVDGGSSGVRDTQYF
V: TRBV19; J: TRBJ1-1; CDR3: CASNRTGLDTEAFF
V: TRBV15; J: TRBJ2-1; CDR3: CATSRDRPGAASSYNEQFF
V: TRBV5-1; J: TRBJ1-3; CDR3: CASYSGDSSGNTIYF
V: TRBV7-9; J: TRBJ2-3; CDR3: CASSLLDRQDTQYF
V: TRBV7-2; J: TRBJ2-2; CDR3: CASSPRPRTGELFF
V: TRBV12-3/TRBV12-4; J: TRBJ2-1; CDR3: CASTSTGGFSGNEQFF
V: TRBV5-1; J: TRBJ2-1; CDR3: CASSLDMRVRDEQFF
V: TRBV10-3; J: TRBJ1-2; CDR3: CAISESQGGVHGYTF
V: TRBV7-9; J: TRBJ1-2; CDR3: CASSFGRGHRSGYTF
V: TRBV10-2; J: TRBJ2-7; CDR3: CASSEGRVRGEQYF
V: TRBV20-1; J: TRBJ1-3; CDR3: CSARGSGTGGNTIYF
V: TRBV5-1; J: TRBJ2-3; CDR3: CASSEQGPTDTQYF
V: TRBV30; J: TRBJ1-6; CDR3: CAWSAWNNSPLHF
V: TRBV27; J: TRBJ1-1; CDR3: CAPGTRSGGGTHTEAFF
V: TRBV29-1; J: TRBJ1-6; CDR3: CSVFSGSSYNSPLHF
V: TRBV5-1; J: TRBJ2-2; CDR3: CASSLAGQRNTGELFF
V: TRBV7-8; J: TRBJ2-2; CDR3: CASSIRNTGELFF
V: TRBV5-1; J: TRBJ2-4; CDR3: CASSFGQPERDIQYF
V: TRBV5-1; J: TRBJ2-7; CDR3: CASSEQRGGPYEQYF
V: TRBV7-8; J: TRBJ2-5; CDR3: CASSTWTGDRETQYF
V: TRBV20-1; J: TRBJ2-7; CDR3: CSARWGNEQYF
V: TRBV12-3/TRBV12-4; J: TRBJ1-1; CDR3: CASKRTLGEAFF
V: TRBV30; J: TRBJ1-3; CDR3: CAWSELPSSGNTIYF
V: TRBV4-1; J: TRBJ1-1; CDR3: CASSQYQRVMNTEAFF
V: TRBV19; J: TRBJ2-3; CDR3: CASSIPSSGREDTQYF
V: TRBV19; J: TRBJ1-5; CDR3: CASTRTNNQPQHF
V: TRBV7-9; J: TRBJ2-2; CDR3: CASSLQVGELFF
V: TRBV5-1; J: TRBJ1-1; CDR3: CASSLFMVDTEAFF
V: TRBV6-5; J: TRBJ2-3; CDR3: CASSYYTGGRSDTQYF
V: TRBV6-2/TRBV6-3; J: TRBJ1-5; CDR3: CASSFRQGAPTGQPQHF
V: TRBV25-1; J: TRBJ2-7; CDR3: CATTTGGYEQYF
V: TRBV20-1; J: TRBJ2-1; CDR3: CSANLEINEQFF
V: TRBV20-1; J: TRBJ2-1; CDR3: CSATRDRRNNEQFF
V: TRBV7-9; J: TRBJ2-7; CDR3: CASSVDPGQGVDEQYF
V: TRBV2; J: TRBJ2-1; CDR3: CASAPGLASYNEQFF